This note documents a single TCR beta chain sequence. Its antigen is undetermined. The data belong to a study of shared clonotypes between healthy human individuals. Points from the study as a whole: Naive subsets generally exceeded memory subsets in estimated richness.

Using immunoSEQ multiplex PCR, the repertoire was profiled, and TCRdb retains in-frame clones only, with some absent. The sample lists hundreds of thousands of clones; roughly 98% were seen once. Naive CD8 cells, CD45RO-negative and positively selected for CCR7, excluded terminally differentiated effector memory CD45RA+ cells. Per the germline V gene, CDR1 is SQVTM and CDR2 is ANQGSEA. This CDR3 region has 17 residues. J lost 4 bases, V lost 3 bases, and 12 bases had no gene match. This clonotype originated in a man aged 30 to 39 in good health. V gene TRBV29-1 combines with J gene TRBJ2-1, with 10 bases matching TRBD1. The sequenced sample was naive CD8+ T cells sorted from blood. CDR3 loop: CSVESFTGQGFYNEQFF. CDR3 in DNA: TGCAGCGTTGAGTCTTTTACGGGACAGGGGTTTTACAATGAGCAGTTCTTC.